This T cell receptor (beta chain) was sequenced in a study of OX40 agonist ivuxolimab in advanced cancers. The overall study: An anti-OX40 (CD134) antibody with agonistic activity, ivuxolimab, was administered to patients. Subjects had a mean age of roughly 57 years, with a range of 23 to 79; almost 85% were male.

Patients were ineligible given autoimmune disease history or systemic immunosuppression. Samples of blood were obtained at baseline, on cycle 4 day 1, and on cycle 7 day 1. The V end lost 4 bases, the J end lost 5 bases, and 10 bases lay between the germline ends. Germline CDR1 reads LGHNT; CDR2 reads FRNRAP. CDR3 length: 13 residues. Method: immunoSEQ multiplex PCR; TCRdb's copy keeps in-frame clones and lacks some. The table records approximately 60,000 clones, around 86% of them present only once. The material sequenced was CD4+ or CD8+ T cells sorted from blood, taken in a trial of the OX40 agonist ivuxolimab. The chain couples TRBV12-5 to TRBJ2-3; no clear D gene. This TCR came from an adult with an advanced solid tumor such as melanoma, head and neck, liver or kidney cancer. The CDR3 bases are TGTGCTAGTGGTTCCTACTTAGGAGATACGCAGTATTTT. Translated: CASGSYLGDTQYF.